The rows below give T cell receptor beta chains drawn from one sample of a study of blood T cells in healthy people across ages. One entry per CDR3 protein results from TCRdb running MiXCR on the 5' RACE reads. The sample carries 1.5 million to 2 million distinct CDR3 sequences, just under 50% recorded once. Specimen: blood. These receptors all stem from a woman between 35 and 50 years old in good health. Each CDR3 is given with its conserved first and last residue. The D gene is left open where the match is weak. The listing skips clone size in some rows; elsewhere it reads once, few, many or a size class.

cdr3_length	v_call	d_call	clone_size	j_call	cdr3_nt	cdr3_aa
13	TRBV20-1	-	few	TRBJ1-1	TGCAGTGCTAGAGGACAGCTGAACACTGAAGCTTTCTTT	CSARGQLNTEAFF
19	TRBV28	-	few	TRBJ2-3	TGTGCCAGCAGTTTATATCAAAGCGCGTACACCCCTGGGGCAGATACGCAGTATTTT	CASSLYQSAYTPGADTQYF
16	TRBV27	-	few	TRBJ2-1	TGTGCCAGCAGCGCCGCCAGGGGGGTGATCTACAATGAGCAGTTCTTC	CASSAARGVIYNEQFF
14	TRBV5-5	-	-	TRBJ2-3	TGTGCCAGCGAGGGTTCCTCTAGCGCAGATACGCAGTATTTT	CASEGSSSADTQYF
16	TRBV6-6	TRBD2	few	TRBJ2-5	TGTGCCAGCAGTTCTACCCGGACTAGCGGGCCTGAGACCCAGTACTTC	CASSSTRTSGPETQYF
15	TRBV25-1	TRBD1	-	TRBJ2-5	TGTGCCAGCAGTAATGACAGGGGGCCGTCCGAGACCCAGTACTTC	CASSNDRGPSETQYF
14	TRBV10-3	TRBD1	-	TRBJ1-2	TGTGCCATCAGGGGACAGGCCTCGGACTATGGCTACACCTTC	CAIRGQASDYGYTF
14	TRBV3-1	-	few	TRBJ2-5	TGTGCCAGCAGCCAAGAAGTCTTCCAAGAGACCCAGTACTTC	CASSQEVFQETQYF
16	TRBV20-1	TRBD2	-	TRBJ2-1	TGCAGTGCTAGTTCTAGCGGGGGCACCACTTACAATGAGCAGTTCTTC	CSASSSGGTTYNEQFF
13	TRBV6-5	-	-	TRBJ2-3	TGTGCCAGCAGTTACATGGGGTCAGATACGCAGTATTTT	CASSYMGSDTQYF
12	TRBV15	-	-	TRBJ2-7	TGTGCCACCAGGGGGGCGGGGTACGAGCAGTACTTC	CATRGAGYEQYF
14	TRBV20-1	-	-	TRBJ2-3	TGCAGTGCTATTCTTATACTAAGGACAGATACGCAGTATTTT	CSAILILRTDTQYF
14	TRBV7-2	-	-	TRBJ2-1	TGTGCCAGCAGCCGTTATGAGGGGGGCAATGAGCAGTTCTTC	CASSRYEGGNEQFF
13	TRBV6-6	-	-	TRBJ1-2	TGTGCCAGCACAGACCGGCTACCGTATGGCTACACCTTC	CASTDRLPYGYTF
15	TRBV6-5	TRBD1	few	TRBJ1-4	TGTGCCAGCAGTTACTCGATGATACAGGGGGAAAAACTGTTTTTT	CASSYSMIQGEKLFF
13	TRBV20-1	-	-	TRBJ2-7	TGCAGTGCTACCCAGGGGATTGGGTACGAGCAGTACTTC	CSATQGIGYEQYF
15	TRBV27	-	-	TRBJ1-4	TGTGCCAGCAGAATAATAACAAGGGGGGTCGAAAAACTGTTTTTT	CASRIITRGVEKLFF